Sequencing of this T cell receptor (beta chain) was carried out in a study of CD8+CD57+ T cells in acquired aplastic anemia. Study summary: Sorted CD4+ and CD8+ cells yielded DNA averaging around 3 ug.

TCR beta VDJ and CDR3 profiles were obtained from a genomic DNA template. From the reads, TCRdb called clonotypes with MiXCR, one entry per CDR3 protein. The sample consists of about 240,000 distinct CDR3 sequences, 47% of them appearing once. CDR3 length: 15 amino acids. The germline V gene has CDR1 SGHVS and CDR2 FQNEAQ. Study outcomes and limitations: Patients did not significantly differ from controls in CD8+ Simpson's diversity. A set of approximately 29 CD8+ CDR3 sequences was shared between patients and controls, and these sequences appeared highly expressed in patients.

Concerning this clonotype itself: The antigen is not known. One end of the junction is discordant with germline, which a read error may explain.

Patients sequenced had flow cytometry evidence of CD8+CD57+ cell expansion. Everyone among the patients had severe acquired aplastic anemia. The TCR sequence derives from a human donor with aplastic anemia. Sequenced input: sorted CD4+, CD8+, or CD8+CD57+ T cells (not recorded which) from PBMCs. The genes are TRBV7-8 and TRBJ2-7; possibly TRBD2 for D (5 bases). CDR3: CASSFAEDGGYERYF. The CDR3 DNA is TGTGCCAGCAGTTTTGCCGAGGACGGAGGCTACGAGCGGTACTTC.